The 23 T cell receptor beta chains below were found in one sample sequenced in a study of shared clonotypes between healthy human individuals. TCRdb keeps only in-frame clones here, not all; method: immunoSEQ multiplex PCR. The data show some 470,000 clones, about 79% seen once. The sequenced material came from PBMCs. The receptors come from a woman aged 40 to 49 in good health. Some clones in this sample may be carry-over from other donors' samples.

The V call is TRBV7-6, the J call TRBJ2-7; the D gene is possibly TRBD2 (7 bases). V was shortened by 5 bases and J by 4 bases, with 15 bases between the two germline ends. Germline CDR1 and CDR2: SGHVS and FNYEAQ. The CDR3 is made up of 14 amino acids. The CDR3 sequence is CASSAGRGAYEQYF. The CDR3 bases are TGTGCCAGCAGCGCCGGACGGGGGGCTTACGAGCAGTACTTC.

The chain carries TRBV2 and TRBJ2-7; D may be TRBD1 (6 bases). CDR1 SNHLY and CDR2 FYNNEI come from the germline V gene. The CDR3 has 13 amino acids. V gave up 3 bases and J gave up 11 bases, with 17 bases separating them. As DNA, the CDR3 is TGTGCCAGCAGTGACACTGGCCAGGGGCTAAAGTACTTC. Protein: CASSDTGQGLKYF.

The genes are TRBV2 and TRBJ2-2, with TRBD1 identical over 9 bases. CDR1 and CDR2 (germline): SNHLY, FYNNEI. With 7 bases clipped from V and 5 bases from J, the junction kept 8 bases outside the gene matches. This CDR3 region has 15 residues. CDR3 in amino acids: CASNPGQGSTGELFF. In DNA form, the CDR3 reads TGTGCCAGCAATCCGGGACAGGGTTCGACCGGGGAGCTGTTTTTT.

This clone has only a few counts. The J gene is TRBJ2-6, the V gene TRBV2; 8 positions match TRBD1. Trimming removed 6 bases from V and 0 bases from J; junction bases left unmatched: 4. The CDR3 totals 16 residues. CDR1 and CDR2 from the germline V gene are SNHLY and FYNNEI. The CDR3 reads CASRRTGSSGANVLTF. Written as DNA, the CDR3 is TGTGCCAGCAGGAGGACAGGGAGCTCTGGGGCCAACGTCCTGACTTTC.

The rearrangement links TRBV15 to TRBJ2-2, with 8 bases identical to TRBD1. Germline V CDR1 and CDR2: LNHNV, YYDKDF (reference sequence). V shed 1 base and J 1 base; nucleotides not matched to a gene: 5. The CDR3 has 17 residues. CDR3 in amino acids: CATSRGGQGQNTGELFF. The CDR3 nucleotides read TGTGCCACCAGCAGAGGAGGACAGGGCCAGAACACCGGGGAGCTGTTTTTT.

This rearrangement joins TRBV5-1 to TRBJ2-2; TRBD2 aligns across 11 bases. The CDR3 loop spans 16 amino acids. Germline loops: CDR1 SGHRS, CDR2 YFSETQ. Germline trimming cut 0 bases from V and 5 bases from J; bases unmatched to any gene: 3. In DNA form, the CDR3 reads TGCGCCAGCAGCTTGGTGGCTAGCGGGAGGACCGGGGAGCTGTTTTTT. Translating gives CASSLVASGRTGELFF. Based on the CDR3 plus reference TRBV5-1 and TRBJ2-2, the full variable domain is KAGVTQTPRYLIKTRGQQVTLSCSPISGHRSVSWYQQTPGQGLQFLFEYFSETQRNKGNFPGRFSGRQFSNSRSEMNVSTLELGDSALYLCASSLVASGRTGELFFGEGSRLTVL.

This clone was seen a handful of times. The chain links TRBV2 to TRBJ2-1; 8 bases are a match to TRBD2. V was pared by 8 bases and J by 12 bases, with 15 bases of the junction left unmatched. In germline, CDR1 is SNHLY, CDR2 FYNNEI. This CDR3 contains 14 residues. Written as DNA, the CDR3 is TGTGCCAGCGATACCGGGACTAGTGGAGTCGGGCAGTTCTTC. Residues: CASDTGTSGVGQFF.

This clone appeared once. The chain is built from TRBV9 and TRBJ2-3, with TRBD2 matching 10 bases. This CDR3 comprises 16 residues. V trimming: 0 bases; J trimming: 3 bases; junction bases outside the gene matches: 4. Germline V CDR1 and CDR2: SGDLS, YYNGEE. This CDR3 is CASSVASGRGTDTQYF. In nucleotides, the CDR3 is TGTGCCAGCAGCGTAGCTAGCGGGAGAGGGACAGATACGCAGTATTTT. Filled out from reference TRBV9 and TRBJ2-3, the complete variable domain reads DSGVTQTPKHLITATGQRVTLRCSPRSGDLSVYWYQQSLDQGLQFLIQYYNGEERAKGNILERFSAQQFPDLHSELNLSSLELGDSALYFCASSVASGRGTDTQYFGPGTRLTVL.

The V gene is TRBV5-4, the J gene TRBJ2-1, with 8 bases that match TRBD2. Germline V gene lookup returns CDR1 SGHNT and CDR2 YYREEE (reference sequence). This CDR3 has 16 residues. Losses at the gene ends were 0 bases for V and 2 bases for J; bases not matched to a gene: 4. CDR3 residues: CASSLAEREPYNEQFF. The CDR3 nucleotides read TGTGCCAGCAGCTTGGCGGAGCGGGAGCCCTACAATGAGCAGTTCTTC.

Concerning this clone itself: This is likely an artifact of a read error, given a far larger clone one base away. The chain recombines TRBV2 with TRBJ2-1; D is ambiguous. CDR1 SNHLY and CDR2 FYNNEI come from the germline V gene. Trimming stripped 0 bases from V and 8 bases from J, with 8 bases between. This CDR3 has 13 residues. CDR3 sequence reads: CASSEASSHEQFF. In DNA form, the CDR3 reads TGTGCCAGCAGTGAAGCATCTTCCCATGAGCAGTTCTTC.

The CDR3: CASSLAWGNTGELFF. The CDR3 bases are TGCGCCAGCAGCTTGGCCTGGGGGAACACCGGGGAGCTGTTTTTT. The chain combines TRBV5-1 with TRBJ2-2; no clear D. V was trimmed by 0 bases and J by 1 base, leaving 7 bases between them. This CDR3 is built from 15 residues. The V gene's germline CDR1 is SGHRS and CDR2 YFSETQ.

CDR3 loop: CASSVGIRAGELFF. As DNA, the CDR3 is TGTGCCAGCAGCGTCGGAATCAGGGCCGGGGAGCTGTTTTTT. The J gene is TRBJ2-2, the V gene TRBV2, with D possibly being TRBD1 (5 bases). The CDR3 contains 14 residues. V was trimmed by 6 bases and J by 6 bases, leaving 14 bases between them. Per the germline V gene, CDR1 is SNHLY and CDR2 is FYNNEI.

A word on this clone: This same CDR3 is encoded by further DNA sequences in the sample. The chain employs TRBV7-2 and TRBJ2-5, with D perhaps being TRBD1 or TRBD2 (6 bases each). The V gene lost 3 bases and the J gene lost 5 bases, with 10 bases spanning the gap. Germline loops: CDR1 SGHTA, CDR2 FQGNSA. The CDR3 sequence is 13 residues long. In nucleotides, the CDR3 is TGTGCCAGCAGCTTCGGGGGCGGGGAGACCCAGTACTTC. This encodes CASSFGGGETQYF.

This chain links TRBV9 with TRBJ2-2; TRBD2 matches 8 bases. From germline, CDR1 is SGDLS and CDR2 YYNGEE. The V and J ends lost 0 bases and 2 bases, in that order; junction bases with no gene match: 3. The CDR3 extends over 16 amino acids. Written as DNA, the CDR3 is TGTGCCAGCAGCGTAGAGTTAGCGGGAAACACCGGGGAGCTGTTTTTT. It codes for CASSVELAGNTGELFF.

This clone was picked up one time. The J gene is TRBJ2-1, the V gene TRBV5-1; D not resolved. In germline, CDR1 is SGHRS, CDR2 YFSETQ. The length of the CDR3 is 15 residues. Trimming left V 0 bases short and J 0 bases short, with 7 bases between. CDR3 DNA sequence: TGCGCCAGCAGCTTGGGATTGACCTCCTACAATGAGCAGTTCTTC. It yields the protein CASSLGLTSYNEQFF.

The CDR3: CASRRGGELFF. CDR3 in DNA: TGTGCCAGTCGCAGAGGCGGGGAGCTGTTTTTT. The chain carries TRBV27 and TRBJ2-2; D ambiguous. CDR1 is MNHEY and CDR2 is SMNVEV in the germline V gene (reference sequence). The CDR3 loop spans 11 amino acids. Trimming stripped 9 bases from V and 7 bases from J, with 9 bases between.

The chain has TRBV30 and TRBJ1-1; no firm D call. This CDR3 spans 14 amino acids. Per germline, CDR1 GTSNPN and CDR2 SVGIG (reference sequence). V lost 0 bases and J lost 4, with 12 bases in between. CDR3 DNA sequence: TGTGCCTGGAGTGTACTAACGGGAATCACTGAAGCTTTCTTT. It encodes CAWSVLTGITEAFF.

The rearrangement joins TRBV30 to TRBJ1-6; D call uncertain. There are 15 residues in the CDR3. From germline, CDR1 is GTSNPN and CDR2 SVGIG (reference sequence). Trimming took off 7 bases at V and 0 bases at J, with 13 bases between the two ends. In DNA form, the CDR3 reads TGTGCCTTTTCGGATGAAAGCTCCTATAATTCACCCCTCCACTTT. This encodes CAFSDESSYNSPLHF.

In this sample, this clone turned up a few times. The chain combines TRBV7-9 with TRBJ2-2, with TRBD1 as a possible D gene (6 bases). Germline assignment: CDR1 SEHNR and CDR2 FQNEAQ (reference sequence). V gave up 4 bases and J gave up 2 bases, with 11 bases separating them. There are 15 residues in the CDR3. CDR3 DNA sequence: TGTGCCAGCAGCTGGAGGACAGATAACACCGGGGAGCTGTTTTTT. It is translated as CASSWRTDNTGELFF.

The rearrangement uses TRBV19 and TRBJ2-1, with no clear D. This CDR3 spans 11 amino acids. Germline V lookup: CDR1 LNHDA, CDR2 SQIVND (reference sequence). Deletions cut 1 base from V and 12 bases from J, with 7 bases between. Here the CDR3 reads CASSIGSWQFF. The CDR3 bases are TGTGCCAGTAGTATAGGTAGCTGGCAGTTCTTC. Based on the CDR3 plus reference TRBV19 and TRBJ2-1, the full variable domain is DGGITQSPKYLFRKEGQNVTLSCEQNLNHDAMYWYRQDPGQGLRLIYYSQIVNDFQKGDIAEGYSVSREKKESFPLTVTSAQKNPTAFYLCASSIGSWQFFGPGTRLTVL.

As regards this clone: A far bigger clonotype differs at one base, so this is likely a read error. The chain combines TRBV29-1 with TRBJ1-1; D perhaps matches TRBD1 (6 bases). The germline gives CDR1 SQVTM, CDR2 ANQGSEA. This CDR3 spans 13 amino acids. As DNA, the CDR3 is TGCAGCGTTGCACAGGGCAGCGGCACTAAAGCTTTCTTT. It specifies CSVAQGSGTKAFF. Complete variable domain (other parts from reference TRBV29-1 and TRBJ1-1): SAVISQKPSRDICQRGTSLTIQCQVDSQVTMMFWYRQQPGQSLTLIATANQGSEATYESGFVIDKFPISRPNLTFSTLTVSNMSPEDSSIYLCSVAQGSGTKAFFGQGTRLTVV.

A remark on this clone: Other nucleotide sequences from this sample produce the same CDR3. V usage is TRBV18 and J usage is TRBJ1-1; D ambiguous. Between the trimmed V and J ends, which lost 2 bases and 1 base, there was a span of 5 bases. The V gene's germline CDR1 is KGHSH and CDR2 LQKENI. The CDR3 runs 13 residues. This CDR3 is CASSPTENTEAFF. The CDR3 nucleotides are TGTGCCAGCTCACCAACGGAGAACACTGAAGCTTTCTTT. The full variable domain, in which reference TRBV18 and TRBJ1-1 provide the parts outside the CDR3, is NAGVMQNPRHLVRRRGQEARLRCSPMKGHSHVYWYRQLPEEGLKFMVYLQKENIIDESGMPKERFSAEFPKEGPSILRIQQVVRGDSAAYFCASSPTENTEAFFGQGTRLTVV.

V and J are TRBV15 and TRBJ1-2, with D uncertain. This CDR3 has 16 residues. Germline V gene lookup returns CDR1 LNHNV and CDR2 YYDKDF (reference sequence). V was clipped by 0 bases and J by 0 bases, with 11 bases between them. In nucleotides, the CDR3 is TGTGCCACCAGCAGAGACCGGGCCTCTGCTAACTATGGCTACACCTTC. Residues: CATSRDRASANYGYTF.